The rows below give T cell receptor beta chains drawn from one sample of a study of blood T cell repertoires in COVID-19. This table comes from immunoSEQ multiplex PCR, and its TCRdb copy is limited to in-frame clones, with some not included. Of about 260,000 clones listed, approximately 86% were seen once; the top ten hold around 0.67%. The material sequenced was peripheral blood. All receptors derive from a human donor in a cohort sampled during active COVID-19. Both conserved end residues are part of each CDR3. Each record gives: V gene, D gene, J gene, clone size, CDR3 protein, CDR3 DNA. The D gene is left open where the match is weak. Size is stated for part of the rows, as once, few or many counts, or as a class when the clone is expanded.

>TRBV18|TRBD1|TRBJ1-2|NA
CASSPDRVDGYTF
TGTGCCAGCTCTCCAGACAGGGTAGATGGCTACACCTTC
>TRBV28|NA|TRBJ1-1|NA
CASSASEQGYTEAFF
TGTGCCAGTTCGGCGTCGGAACAGGGATACACTGAAGCTTTCTTT
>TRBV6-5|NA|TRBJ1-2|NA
CASSSLRESYGYTF
TGTGCCAGCAGTTCGTTGAGGGAAAGCTATGGCTACACCTTC
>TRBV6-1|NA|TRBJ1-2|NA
CASSEFGGVMKDYGYTF
TGTGCCAGCAGTGAATTCGGAGGGGTGATGAAAGACTATGGCTACACCTTC
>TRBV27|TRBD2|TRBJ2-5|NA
CASSPQRGVGETQYF
TGTGCCAGCAGTCCACAGCGGGGGGTGGGAGAGACCCAGTACTTC
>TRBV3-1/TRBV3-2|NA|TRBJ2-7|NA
CASSRADRQPYEQYF
TGTGCCAGCAGCCGGGCCGACCGACAGCCGTACGAGCAGTACTTC
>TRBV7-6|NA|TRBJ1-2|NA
CASSRAAGGYGYTF
TGTGCCAGCAGCCGAGCGGCGGGAGGCTATGGCTACACCTTC
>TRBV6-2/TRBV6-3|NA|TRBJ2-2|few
CASSSMNTGELFF
TGTGCCAGCAGTTCCATGAACACCGGGGAGCTGTTTTTT
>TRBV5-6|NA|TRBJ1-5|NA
CASSSTGGAGNQPQHF
TGTGCCAGCAGCTCCACCGGGGGAGCTGGCAATCAGCCCCAGCATTTT
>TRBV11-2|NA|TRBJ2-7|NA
CASTTAGKRFSYEQYF
TGTGCCAGCACAACCGCGGGGAAAAGGTTCTCCTACGAGCAGTACTTC
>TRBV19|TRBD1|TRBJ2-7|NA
CASSKDRQQYF
TGTGCCAGTAGCAAGGACAGGCAGCAGTACTTC
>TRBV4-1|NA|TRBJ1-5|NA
CASSHGSYSNQPQHF
TGCGCCAGCAGCCACGGGAGTTATAGCAATCAGCCCCAGCATTTT
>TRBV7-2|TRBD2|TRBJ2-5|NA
CASSSGLAGVWETQYF
TGTGCCAGCAGCTCGGGACTAGCGGGAGTATGGGAGACCCAGTACTTC
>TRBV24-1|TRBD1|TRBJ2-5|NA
CAVITRDSQETQYF
TGTGCCGTCATTACCCGGGACAGCCAAGAGACCCAGTACTTC
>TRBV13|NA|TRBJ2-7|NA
CASSLGDNYEQYF
TGTGCCAGCAGCTTAGGGGACAACTACGAGCAGTACTTC
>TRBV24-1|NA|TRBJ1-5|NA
CATSDPGSNQPQHF
TGTGCCACCAGTGATCCAGGGTCAAATCAGCCCCAGCATTTT
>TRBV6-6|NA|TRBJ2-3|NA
CASSPQGRDTQYF
TGTGCCAGCAGCCCCCAGGGGAGAGATACGCAGTATTTT
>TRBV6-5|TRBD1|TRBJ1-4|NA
CASGETRGTNEKLFF
TGTGCCAGCGGAGAGACCAGGGGGACTAATGAAAAACTGTTTTTT
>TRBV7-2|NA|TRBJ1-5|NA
CASSLGQGLGQPQHF
TGTGCCAGCAGCTTGGGGCAGGGCCTAGGTCAGCCCCAGCATTTT
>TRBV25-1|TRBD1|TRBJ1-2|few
CASRTTGNSYGYTF
TGTGCCAGCAGAACGACAGGGAACAGCTATGGCTACACCTTC
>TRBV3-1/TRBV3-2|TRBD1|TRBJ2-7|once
CASTPGQGREQYF
TGTGCCAGCACCCCGGGACAGGGGAGAGAGCAGTACTTC
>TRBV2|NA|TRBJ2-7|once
CATNRDLDEQYF
TGTGCCACAAACCGGGATCTTGACGAGCAGTACTTC
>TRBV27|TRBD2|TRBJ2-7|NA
CASSTLGAGGPHEQYF
TGTGCCAGCAGCACCCTTGGGGCGGGGGGGCCCCACGAGCAGTACTTC
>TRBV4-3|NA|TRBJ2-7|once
CASSQGGQSYEQYF
TGCGCCAGCAGCCAAGGTGGACAGAGCTACGAGCAGTACTTC
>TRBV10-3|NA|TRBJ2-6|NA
CAISPATHSGANVLTF
TGTGCCATCTCGCCAGCGACTCACTCTGGGGCCAACGTCCTGACTTTC
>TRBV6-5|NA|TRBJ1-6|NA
CASSLTDPNSPLHF
TGTGCCAGCAGTTTGACTGATCCAAATTCACCCCTCCACTTT
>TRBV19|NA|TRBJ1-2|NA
CASRRGFPQNYGYTF
TGTGCCAGTCGCAGGGGATTCCCCCAAAACTATGGCTACACCTTC
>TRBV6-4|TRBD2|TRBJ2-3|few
CASSDSTSGGTDTQYF
TGTGCCAGCAGTGACTCGACTAGCGGGGGAACAGATACGCAGTATTTT
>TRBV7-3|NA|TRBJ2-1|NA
CASSLGLASNEQFF
TGTGCCAGCAGCTTAGGCCTAGCAAGCAATGAGCAGTTCTTC
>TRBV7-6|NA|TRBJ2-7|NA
CASSLLAGSYEQYF
TGTGCCAGCAGCTTATTGGCAGGCTCCTACGAGCAGTACTTC
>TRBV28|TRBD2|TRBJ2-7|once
CASSLALAGGQEQYF
TGTGCCAGCAGTTTAGCTCTAGCGGGAGGTCAAGAGCAGTACTTC
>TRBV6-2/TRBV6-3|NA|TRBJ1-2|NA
CASSYTDSLTYGYTF
TGTGCCAGCAGTTATACAGACAGCCTTACCTATGGCTACACCTTC
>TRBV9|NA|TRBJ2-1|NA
CASSDKTGTPSNEQFF
TGTGCCAGCAGCGACAAAACCGGGACTCCTAGCAATGAGCAGTTCTTC
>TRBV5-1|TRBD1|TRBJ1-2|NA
CASSPGTAAYGYTF
TGCGCCAGCAGCCCAGGGACAGCGGCCTATGGCTACACCTTC
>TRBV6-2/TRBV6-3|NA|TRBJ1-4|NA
CASSVKAEGEKLFF
TGTGCCAGCAGTGTAAAGGCGGAGGGTGAAAAACTGTTTTTT
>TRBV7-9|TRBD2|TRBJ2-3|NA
CASSLNREASTDTQYF
TGTGCCAGCAGCTTAAATCGGGAGGCTAGCACAGATACGCAGTATTTT
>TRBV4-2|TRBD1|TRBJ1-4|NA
CASSQDRGTQNEKLFF
TGTGCCAGCAGCCAAGACAGGGGGACACAAAATGAAAAACTGTTTTTT
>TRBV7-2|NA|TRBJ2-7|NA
CASTPEKGKSEHRQYF
TGTGCCAGCACCCCCGAAAAGGGGAAGAGCGAGCATCGGCAGTACTTC
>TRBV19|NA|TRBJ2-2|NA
CASNFGRGTGELFF
TGTGCCAGTAACTTTGGCAGGGGCACCGGGGAGCTGTTTTTT
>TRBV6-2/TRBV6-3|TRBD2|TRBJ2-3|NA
CASSYTLERENVNTQYF
TGTGCCAGCAGTTACACCCTGGAGCGGGAGAACGTAAATACGCAGTATTTT
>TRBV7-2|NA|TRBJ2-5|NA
CASSFKETQYF
TGTGCCAGCAGCTTCAAAGAGACCCAGTACTTC
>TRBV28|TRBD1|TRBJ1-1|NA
CASSSPSNRGGHTEAFF
TGTGCCAGCAGTTCCCCCTCAAACAGGGGTGGTCACACTGAAGCTTTCTTT
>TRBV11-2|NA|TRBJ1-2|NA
CASSLAAGGFGGYTF
TGTGCCAGCAGCTTAGCCGCCGGGGGTTTTGGTGGCTACACCTTC
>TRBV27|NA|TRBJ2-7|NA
CASGLLFRGQGEQYF
TGTGCCAGCGGACTATTGTTTCGTGGGCAAGGGGAGCAGTACTTC
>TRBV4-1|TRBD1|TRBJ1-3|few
CASSQSRGRSGNTIYF
TGCGCCAGCAGCCAATCCAGGGGGCGATCTGGAAACACCATATATTTT
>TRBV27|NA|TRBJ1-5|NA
CASSLWAGMDQPQHF
TGTGCCAGCAGTTTATGGGCAGGGATGGATCAGCCCCAGCATTTT
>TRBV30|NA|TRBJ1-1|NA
CAWTPAGNTEAFF
TGTGCCTGGACCCCAGCGGGGAACACTGAAGCTTTCTTT
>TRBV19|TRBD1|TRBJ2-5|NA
CASSTDRQETQYF
TGTGCCAGTAGTACGGACAGGCAAGAGACCCAGTACTTC